One and the same sample provided the 28 T cell receptor beta chains below, sequenced in a study of blood T cell repertoires in COVID-19. The protocol was immunoSEQ multiplex PCR, while the TCRdb copy is restricted to in-frame clones and leaves out a portion. The sample gives under 250,000 clones, approximately 84% of which show up once; less than 2.5% is in the top ten. Sequenced: peripheral blood. Receptors were obtained from a woman aged 55-69 years with acute or convalescent COVID-19.

The J gene is TRBJ2-2, the V gene TRBV19; unclear D gene. The CDR3 loop spans 15 amino acids. Germline values: CDR1 LNHDA, CDR2 SQIVND (reference sequence). Trimming pared 6 bases from V and 5 bases from J, leaving 16 bases between. The CDR3 coding sequence is TGTGCCAGTAGCTCAGGCCGACCTAAGACCGGGGAGCTGTTTTTT. This sequence encodes CASSSGRPKTGELFF.

J is TRBJ1-5 and V is TRBV16, with D maybe TRBD1 (5 bases). V lost 4 bases and J lost 4, with 14 bases in between. Germline assignment: CDR1 KGHSY and CDR2 FQNENV. This CDR3 is built from 15 residues. CDR3 sequence (DNA): TGTGCCAGCAGCCTGGGGGGGTTTGCGAATCAGCCCCAGCATTTT. It encodes CASSLGGFANQPQHF.

The genes are TRBV5-1 and TRBJ2-3; 7 bases align to TRBD1. Germline V gene data show CDR1 as SGHRS and CDR2 as YFSETQ. The CDR3 is made up of 16 amino acids. Trimming cost V 3 bases and J 2 bases; bases outside gene matches: 9. DNA of the CDR3: TGCGCCAGCAGCTCCGGACGGACAGGAAACACAGATACGCAGTATTTT. It codes for CASSSGRTGNTDTQYF.

This chain connects TRBV27 to TRBJ1-5; 7 bases match TRBD1. Germline trimming cut 3 bases from V and 13 bases from J; bases unmatched to any gene: 12. Germline-derived CDR1 and CDR2 are MNHEY and SMNVEV (reference sequence). There are 14 residues in the CDR3. CDR3 loop: CASSFLGGQAKQHF. DNA of the CDR3: TGTGCCAGCAGTTTCTTAGGCGGACAGGCCAAACAGCATTTT.

This clone turned up a few times. The chain carries TRBV6-5 and TRBJ2-1; 9 bases line up with TRBD1. This CDR3 spans 14 amino acids. Germline lookup yields CDR1 MNHEY and CDR2 SVGAGI. After removal of 7 bases from V and 7 bases from J, the junction contained 8 bases not matched to a gene. The CDR3 DNA is TGTGCCAGCACCGAACAGGGGGCGGGTAATGAGCAGTTCTTC. This encodes CASTEQGAGNEQFF.

This chain uses TRBV2 with TRBJ2-7; TRBD2 aligns across 7 bases. The trim removed 5 bases at V and 0 bases at J, leaving 4 bases unmatched. The CDR3 totals 14 residues. CDR1 and CDR2 (germline): SNHLY, FYNNEI. The CDR3 sequence: CASSSGASSYEQYF. The CDR3 nucleotides read TGTGCCAGCAGTAGCGGGGCCAGCTCCTACGAGCAGTACTTC.

The rearrangement joins TRBV28 to TRBJ1-5; D is possibly TRBD1 (6 bases). Germline-derived CDR1 and CDR2 are MDHEN and SYDVKM. Trimming shortened V by 8 bases and J by 2 bases, and 19 bases separated the two germline ends. The CDR3 consists of 16 residues. The CDR3 sequence is CASLYGSGAGNQPQHF. The DNA of the CDR3 is TGTGCCAGCCTGTATGGATCAGGGGCCGGCAATCAGCCCCAGCATTTT.

The CDR3 spells CASSLPFSGGNYNEQFF. CDR3 in DNA: TGTGCCAGCAGCCTACCCTTTTCGGGGGGAAACTACAATGAGCAGTTCTTC. This chain uses TRBV3-1 (or the pseudogene TRBV3-2) with TRBJ2-1; 7 nucleotides line up with TRBD2. The CDR3 is 17 amino acids. Germline CDR1 reads LGHDT; CDR2 reads YNNKEL (reference sequence). The V and J ends lost 4 bases and 3 bases, in that order; junction bases with no gene match: 12.

The CDR3 DNA is TGTGCCTGGAGTGCCTTCGGCAGGGATGGCAATCAGCCCCAGCATTTT. Protein: CAWSAFGRDGNQPQHF. The gene calls are TRBV30 and TRBJ1-5, with a possible D match to TRBD1 (5 bases). Trimming took off 1 base at V and 2 bases at J, with 15 bases between the two ends. CDR1 and CDR2 from the germline V gene are GTSNPN and SVGIG (reference sequence). This CDR3 region has 16 residues. Looking up the rest from reference TRBV30 and TRBJ1-5 gives the full variable domain: SQTIHQWPATLVQPVGSPLSLECTVEGTSNPNLYWYRQAAGRGLQLLFYSVGIGQISSEVPQNLSASRPQDRQFILSSKKLLLSDSGFYLCAWSAFGRDGNQPQHFGDGTRLSIL.

The gene calls are TRBV6-5 and TRBJ2-5; D remains ambiguous. The germline CDR1 and CDR2 sequences are MNHEY and SVGAGI. This CDR3 has 13 residues. V shed 5 bases and J shed 2 bases, with 9 bases lying between them. This CDR3 is CASSITIQETQYF. CDR3 bases: TGTGCCAGCAGTATTACAATTCAAGAGACCCAGTACTTC.

The V gene is TRBV6-5, the J gene TRBJ2-2; a weak D match, TRBD1 (5 bases). The CDR3 has 15 residues. CDR1 is MNHEY and CDR2 is SVGAGI in the germline V gene. V lost 2 bases to trimming and J lost 3 bases, with 10 bases between them. CDR3 sequence reads: CASSYEAGYTGELFF. CDR3 nucleotide sequence: TGTGCCAGCAGTTACGAGGCAGGGTACACCGGGGAGCTGTTTTTT.

V usage is TRBV25-1 and J usage is TRBJ1-2; no clear D. CDR1 is MGHDK and CDR2 is SYGVNS in the germline V gene. Trimming left V 4 bases short and J 5 bases short, with 5 bases between. This CDR3 is 11 amino acids long. CDR3: CASSAGYGYTF. Here the CDR3 DNA reads TGTGCCAGCAGTGCCGGGTATGGCTACACCTTC.

This clone has a handful of counts. The chain uses TRBV3-1 (or the pseudogene TRBV3-2) and TRBJ2-7; TRBD2 is a possible D gene (5 bases). Looked up from germline, CDR1 is LGHDT and CDR2 is YNNKEL (reference sequence). Deletions cut 1 base from V and 7 bases from J, with 8 bases between. This CDR3 is built from 12 residues. The CDR3 here is CASSQGSGEQYF. CDR3 bases: TGTGCCAGCAGCCAAGGTTCGGGAGAGCAGTACTTC.

In its sample, this clone was seen once. In DNA form, the CDR3 reads TGTGCCAGCAGCTTGGGGGGCGGCTATGGCTACACCTTC. This sequence encodes CASSLGGGYGYTF. The rearrangement links TRBV5-6 to TRBJ1-2; D perhaps matches TRBD1 (5 bases). V dropped 0 bases and J dropped 4 bases, with 7 bases sitting between them. CDR3 length: 13 amino acids. The germline CDR1 and CDR2 sequences are SGHDT and YYEEEE.

V usage is TRBV3-1 (or the pseudogene TRBV3-2) and J usage is TRBJ2-5; TRBD2 matches at 7 bases. J was trimmed by 2 bases and V by 4 bases; bases with no gene match: 13. The CDR3 is 17 residues long. CDR1 and CDR2 from the germline V gene are LGHDT and YNNKEL (reference sequence). The CDR3 loop reads CASSRTGVGRGQETQYF. DNA of the CDR3: TGTGCCAGCAGCCGAACGGGGGTAGGGAGGGGACAAGAGACCCAGTACTTC.

The chain carries TRBV3-1 (or the pseudogene TRBV3-2) and TRBJ1-6; possibly TRBD1 for D (5 bases). Germline CDR1 and CDR2: LGHDT and YNNKEL (reference sequence). V was pared by 4 bases and J by 3 bases, with 10 bases between. This CDR3 is built from 15 residues. Here the CDR3 reads CASSRDRHYNSPLHF. The DNA of the CDR3 is TGTGCCAGCAGCCGTGACAGACACTATAATTCACCCCTCCACTTT.

This clone was detected only a few times. The genes are TRBV9 and TRBJ2-5; TRBD1 matches 10 bases. CDR1 SGDLS and CDR2 YYNGEE come from the germline V gene. Unmatched junction bases numbered 8, after V lost 4 bases and J lost 5 bases. The CDR3 is 15 residues long. The CDR3 nucleotides read TGTGCCAGCAGCCCCAGGGACAGGGGCTGGGAGACCCAGTACTTC. This translates into CASSPRDRGWETQYF. The variable domain in full, completed from reference TRBV9 and TRBJ2-5, reads DSGVTQTPKHLITATGQRVTLRCSPRSGDLSVYWYQQSLDQGLQFLIQYYNGEERAKGNILERFSAQQFPDLHSELNLSSLELGDSALYFCASSPRDRGWETQYFGPGTRLLVL.

The chain has TRBV4-1 and TRBJ2-1, with a possible D match to TRBD2 (5 bases). CDR1 and CDR2 (germline): MGHRA, YSYEKL. V lost 3 bases, J lost 5 bases, and 11 bases lay in between. The CDR3 runs 14 residues. The CDR3: CASSHYLADNEQFF. CDR3 DNA sequence: TGCGCCAGCAGCCACTACCTAGCCGACAATGAGCAGTTCTTC.

The rearrangement joins TRBV9 to TRBJ2-2; D unclear. Germline CDR1 and CDR2: SGDLS and YYNGEE. CDR3 length: 15 amino acids. The V end lost 4 bases, the J end lost 6 bases, and 16 bases lay between the germline ends. CDR3 DNA: TGTGCCAGCAGCCCGGTCGGTGCCTCCCCCGGGGAGCTGTTTTTT. Its protein product is CASSPVGASPGELFF.

V usage is TRBV5-1 and J usage is TRBJ2-3; the match to TRBD2 covers 15 bases. The J segment lost 5 bases and the V segment lost 4 bases, leaving 5 bases of the junction unmatched. The CDR3 is made up of 16 amino acids. Looked up from germline, CDR1 is SGHRS and CDR2 is YFSETQ. Here the CDR3 DNA reads TGCGCCAGCAGCGCGGGACTAGCGGGGGGCATAGATACGCAGTATTTT. Its protein is CASSAGLAGGIDTQYF.

CDR3 in amino acids: CASSETRVNEQFF. DNA for the CDR3: TGTGCCAGCAGTGAGACCAGGGTCAATGAGCAGTTCTTC. V gene TRBV6-1 combines with J gene TRBJ2-1; tentatively, D is TRBD1 (5 bases). The CDR3 is made up of 13 amino acids. Trimming removed 3 bases at V and 6 bases at J, with 9 bases between. Germline lookup yields CDR1 MNHNS and CDR2 SASEGT.

The chain couples TRBV7-2 to TRBJ1-2, with 9 bases that match TRBD1. V shed 3 bases and J 7 bases; nucleotides not matched to a gene: 3. CDR3 length: 13 amino acids. Germline V CDR1 and CDR2: SGHTA, FQGNSA. CDR3 loop: CASSFGTGSGYTF. In DNA, the CDR3 is TGTGCCAGCAGCTTCGGGACAGGGAGTGGCTACACCTTC.

The chain couples TRBV19 to TRBJ1-2; possible D gene TRBD1, 6 bases. V lost 4 bases, J lost 0 bases, and 18 bases lay in between. The CDR3 length is 17 residues. Germline CDR1 reads LNHDA; CDR2 reads SQIVND (reference sequence). CDR3 sequence: CASSKGGGRITNYGYTF. In DNA form, the CDR3 reads TGTGCCAGTAGTAAAGGGGGAGGGCGAATCACTAACTATGGCTACACCTTC.

This clone appeared a single time. The V and J genes are TRBV18 and TRBJ1-1; 7 positions agree with TRBD1. The germline CDR1 and CDR2 sequences are KGHSH and LQKENI. J gave up 10 bases and V 5 bases, and 13 bases lay outside the gene matches. The CDR3 sequence is 14 residues long. This chain's CDR3 is CASSSTGTLPGAFF. CDR3 coding DNA: TGTGCCAGCTCATCGACAGGGACCCTCCCTGGAGCTTTCTTT. Full variable domain (rest looked up from reference TRBV18 and TRBJ1-1): NAGVMQNPRHLVRRRGQEARLRCSPMKGHSHVYWYRQLPEEGLKFMVYLQKENIIDESGMPKERFSAEFPKEGPSILRIQQVVRGDSAAYFCASSSTGTLPGAFFGQGTRLTVV.

This sequence joins TRBV12-5 and TRBJ1-5; 9 positions match TRBD1. The germline V gene encodes CDR1 LGHNT and CDR2 FRNRAP. V shed 4 bases and J 7 bases; nucleotides not matched to a gene: 8. This CDR3 spans 15 amino acids. The DNA for the CDR3 is TGTGCTAGTGGTTCTGCGGGACAGGGACAACAGCCCCAGCATTTT. As protein: CASGSAGQGQQPQHF.

The chain recombines TRBV4-2 with TRBJ1-1; maybe TRBD1 (5 bases). The CDR3 covers 14 residues. V lost 3 bases, J lost 6 bases, and 14 bases lay in between. Germline CDR1 reads LGHNA; CDR2 reads YNFKEQ. Here the CDR3 reads CASSQGSGRAEAFF. In DNA, the CDR3 is TGTGCCAGCAGCCAGGGATCAGGGAGGGCTGAAGCTTTCTTT.

This chain connects TRBV7-2 to TRBJ1-6, with a weak D call TRBD1 (5 bases). The CDR3 is 16 residues long. Germline loops: CDR1 SGHTA, CDR2 FQGNSA. The V gene lost 1 base and the J gene lost 8 bases, with 15 bases spanning the gap. The chain's CDR3 is CASSLVFRARDSPLHF. In DNA, the CDR3 is TGTGCCAGCAGCTTAGTATTCAGGGCACGGGATTCACCCCTCCACTTT.

The chain links TRBV6-5 to TRBJ2-7; D gene uncertain. V gave up 0 bases and J gave up 5 bases, with 8 bases separating them. Per germline, CDR1 MNHEY and CDR2 SVGAGI. The CDR3 covers 13 residues. CDR3 in amino acids: CASSYSTYHEQYF. For the CDR3, the DNA is TGTGCCAGCAGTTACTCCACTTACCACGAGCAGTACTTC.